This T cell receptor beta chain was observed in a study of glioma-infiltrating T cells. Broader study findings: Non-neoplastic patients had below-expected tissue-blood divergence, while all gliomas exceeded expectation.

Amplification of TCR alpha and beta CDR3 regions from RNA used iRepertoire nested multiplex PCR. One entry per CDR3 protein, called by TCRdb with MiXCR from the multiplex PCR reads. The sample contains approximately 190,000 distinct CDR3 sequences, roughly 32% of which appear only once. The CDR3 extends over 16 amino acids. The V gene lost 0 bases and the J gene lost 10 bases, with 19 bases spanning the gap. From germline, CDR1 is MRHNA and CDR2 SNTAGT. Comment on this clonotype: Its antigen remains unknown.

The receptor comes from a human donor with low-grade glioma or glioblastoma, undergoing nonglioma brain surgery, or in good health (not recorded which). The chain uses TRBV6-4 and TRBJ2-1, with a tentative D call TRBD2 (6 bases). The sample consisted of glioma tissue, nonneoplastic brain tissue, or PBMCs (not recorded which). The CDR3 sequence is CASSDSAEGGGKEQFF. CDR3 in DNA: TGTGCCAGCAGTGACTCGGCTGAGGGAGGTGGAAAAGAGCAGTTCTTC.